The following is a TCR beta chain sequence with its context. The sample comes from a study of blood T cell repertoires in COVID-19. Study-wide background: Both acute and convalescent COVID-19 samples were obtained from the United States, Italy and Spain.

Original methodology: Estimates of nucleated cell counts were drawn from the amplification of reference gene primers. Using immunoSEQ multiplex PCR, the repertoire was profiled, and TCRdb retains in-frame clones only, with some absent. V and J calls and clone size follow that table, whereas D and trimming were derived from the DNA. The table shows roughly 110,000 clones, with approximately 88% occurring only once. Sequencing was performed on peripheral blood. The receptor was isolated from a man between 35 and 55 years old with active or convalescent COVID-19.

Written as DNA, the CDR3 is TGTGCCAGCAGTTTAACTTGGCTCAGGTCGGCCAAAAACATTCAGTACTTC. This sequence encodes CASSLTWLRSAKNIQYF. The chain carries TRBV27 and TRBJ2-4; D is unresolved. CDR3 length: 17 amino acids. Deletions cut 2 bases from V and 1 base from J, with 15 bases between. Germline V gene data show CDR1 as MNHEY and CDR2 as SMNVEV (reference sequence).